A selection of T cell receptor beta chains follows, all from one sample in a study of T cell responses to AZD1222 COVID-19 vaccine. Libraries were prepared by immunoSEQ multiplex PCR; TCRdb keeps only in-frame clonotypes and omits some of them. Of 150,000 to 200,000 clones listed, 80% to 90% were seen once; the top ten hold under 7.5%. The material sequenced was peripheral blood, taken on day 0 of AZD1222 vaccination. Receptor source: an adult in good health. CDR3s leave out the opening cysteine and the closing phenylalanine or tryptophan.

v_call	j_call	cdr3_aa
TRBV10-1	TRBJ2-1	ASSSGQGNQHEQF
TRBV5-4	TRBJ1-1	ASSLVFGVNTEAF
TRBV27	TRBJ2-1	ASTSGESYNEQF
TRBV5-1	TRBJ1-2	ASSLERGAGNYGYT
TRBV7-2	TRBJ1-5	ASSSNRQGNQPQH
TRBV11-2	TRBJ2-3	ASSPLGGPSTDTQY
TRBV2	TRBJ1-4	ASSRPNEKLF
TRBV12-5	TRBJ1-2	ASGLMAHEMGYT
TRBV11-2	TRBJ1-2	ASSLNPLYGYT
TRBV5-8	TRBJ2-1	ASSLGRGTYNEQF
TRBV7-9	TRBJ2-2	ASPQGGLNTGELF
TRBV24-1	TRBJ2-6	ATSEHTGVGANVLT
TRBV19	TRBJ1-1	ASSIVTRVRNTEAF
TRBV28	TRBJ2-7	ASSTPSQGIEQY
TRBV24-1	TRBJ2-6	ATSEPRGTGANVLT
TRBV10-3	TRBJ2-2	AISAGLAGPGELF
TRBV30	TRBJ1-3	AWSVQGNTIY
TRBV2	TRBJ1-2	ASSLGTGYGYT
TRBV14	TRBJ1-2	ASSQDIRGYGYT
TRBV3-1/TRBV3-2	TRBJ2-7	ASSQDAEQY
TRBV6-5	TRBJ2-7	ASSYSIWGSYEQY
TRBV19	TRBJ2-1	ASSIDPGQVSAQF
TRBV15	TRBJ2-2	ATSRGPVAGTGELF
TRBV5-1	TRBJ2-5	ASSPGGTGLNFETQY
TRBV5-1	TRBJ2-3	ASSYGGGYGSTDTQY
TRBV29-1	TRBJ1-4	SGAGLNEKLF
TRBV7-9	TRBJ2-6	ASSFGTVSGANVLT
TRBV19	TRBJ1-5	ASNPGQANQPQH
TRBV12-3/TRBV12-4	TRBJ1-2	ASSLRQGGDT
TRBV19	TRBJ1-2	ASSSRGEGTQTFGYT
TRBV6-5	TRBJ1-2	ASSPGQGVGGDT
TRBV10-3	TRBJ2-1	AIKFSQYNEQF
TRBV10-3	TRBJ1-5	AISESRVSQH
TRBV10-3	TRBJ2-3	AISGGGPTQSTDTQY
TRBV30	TRBJ1-1	AWSRGVNAEAF
TRBV7-9	TRBJ1-6	ASSPTSAAWNSPLH
TRBV28	TRBJ2-1	ASSLQSTGNEQF
TRBV12-3/TRBV12-4	TRBJ2-5	ASSLAETQY
TRBV6-1	TRBJ1-2	ASSERGQANGYT
TRBV6-5	TRBJ1-3	ASSRTEGGNTIY
TRBV6-2/TRBV6-3	TRBJ2-1	ASSPGTGGNYEQF
TRBV6-4	TRBJ1-2	ASSDAGGLGYGYT
TRBV28	TRBJ1-2	ASSPTDIYGYT
TRBV11-2	TRBJ2-3	ASSLVSATQY
TRBV6-5	TRBJ2-7	ASSSLTSGSWNEQY
TRBV2	TRBJ2-3	ASTYRDPRAGSTDTQY
TRBV7-2	TRBJ1-4	ASSLVQGSEKLF
TRBV2	TRBJ2-7	ASKRQAEQY
TRBV4-3	TRBJ2-2	ASSQAHPMRELF
TRBV5-1	TRBJ2-7	ASSLAGQGAGEQY
TRBV4-1	TRBJ2-1	ASSSRLAPSRNNEQF
TRBV25-1	TRBJ1-3	ASSANRDRGPGNTIY
TRBV10-3	TRBJ2-5	AIGIAGTQETQY
TRBV18	TRBJ2-3	ASSPRVDRDTQY
TRBV19	TRBJ1-5	ASGHASANSNQPQH
TRBV5-5	TRBJ1-2	ASSSQGEAGNGYT